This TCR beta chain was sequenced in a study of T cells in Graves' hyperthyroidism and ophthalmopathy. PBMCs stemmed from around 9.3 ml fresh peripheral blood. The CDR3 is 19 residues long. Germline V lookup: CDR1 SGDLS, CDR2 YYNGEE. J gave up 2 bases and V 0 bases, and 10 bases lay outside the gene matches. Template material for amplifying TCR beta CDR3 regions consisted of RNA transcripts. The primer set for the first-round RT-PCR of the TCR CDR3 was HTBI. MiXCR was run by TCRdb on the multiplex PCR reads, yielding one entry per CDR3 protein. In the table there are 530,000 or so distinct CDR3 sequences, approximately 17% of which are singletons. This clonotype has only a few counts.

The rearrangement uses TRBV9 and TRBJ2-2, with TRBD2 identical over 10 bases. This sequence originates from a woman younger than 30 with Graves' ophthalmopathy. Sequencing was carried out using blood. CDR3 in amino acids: CASSVDLASGGPNTGELFF. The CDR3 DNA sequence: TGTGCCAGCAGCGTAGACCTGGCTAGCGGGGGCCCCAACACCGGGGAGCTGTTTTTT.